These T cell receptor beta chains were read from a single sample in a study of blood T cell repertoires in COVID-19. Measured with immunoSEQ multiplex PCR; TCRdb has only the in-frame clones, and not every one. The repertoire consists of about 110,000 clones, with approximately 67% occurring once and the leading ten covering 6% to 8.5%. Material: peripheral blood. Receptors originate from a woman aged 55 to 70 with acute or convalescent COVID-19. The CDR3 runs from the conserved cysteine through the conserved F or W. D genes are given only for firm matches. Where a row states a size, it is once, few, many or the class of an expanded clone; other rows omit it.

>TRBV5-1|TRBJ1-2|-|many
TGCGCCAGCAGCGGAGAAGGCAACTATGGCTACACCTTC
CASSGEGNYGYTF
>TRBV21-1|TRBJ1-1|-|few
TGTGCCAGCAGCAAAGTCTATGACCCGTTTGGAGGTGAAGCTTTCTTT
CASSKVYDPFGGEAFF
>TRBV7-2|TRBJ2-7|TRBD1|-
TGTGCCAGCAGCTCGCCCCGGGACAGCGCCTACGAGCAGTACTTC
CASSSPRDSAYEQYF
>TRBV19|TRBJ1-6|-|-
TGTGCCAGTAGTATAGATCTACAGTATTTTAATTCACCCCTCCACTTT
CASSIDLQYFNSPLHF
>TRBV19|TRBJ2-7|TRBD1|-
TGTGCCAGTAGTACAATTCAGACCAGGGGGAGTACCAACGAGCAGTACTTC
CASSTIQTRGSTNEQYF
>TRBV30|TRBJ1-6|-|-
TGTGCCTGGAACCTGGGCAGGGGAAATTCACCCCTCCACTTT
CAWNLGRGNSPLHF
>TRBV16|TRBJ2-2|-|-
TGTGCCAGCAGCCAATTGGGAGGAACCGGGGAGCTGTTTTTT
CASSQLGGTGELFF
>TRBV5-5|TRBJ1-3|TRBD1|-
TGTGCCAGCAGCTGGGGGACAGCTGGAAACACCATATATTTT
CASSWGTAGNTIYF
>TRBV5-1|TRBJ1-1|-|few
TGCGCCAGCAGCTTGGAAGGGGCAGACACTGAAGCTTTCTTT
CASSLEGADTEAFF
>TRBV5-4|TRBJ1-1|TRBD1|-
TGTGCCAGCAGCTTGTCGGGACAGGCGAACACTGAAGCTTTCTTT
CASSLSGQANTEAFF
>TRBV5-4|TRBJ2-3|-|-
TGTGCCAGCAGCTTCGGGGGGCGCACAGATACGCAGTATTTT
CASSFGGRTDTQYF
>TRBV6-2/TRBV6-3|TRBJ1-1|-|-
TGTGCCAGCAGCCCTAGAACCGGGACACTTAGGACTGAAGCTTTCTTT
CASSPRTGTLRTEAFF
>TRBV12-3/TRBV12-4|TRBJ2-2|-|-
TGTGCCAGCGGCCAGGGAGGATCCGGGGAGCTGTTTTTT
CASGQGGSGELFF
>TRBV7-6|TRBJ2-3|TRBD1|-
TGTGCCAGCAGCTTTGGAGGGACAGGGGGTACAGATACGCAGTATTTT
CASSFGGTGGTDTQYF
>TRBV7-9|TRBJ2-4|TRBD1|once
TGTGCCAGCAGCCCAACAGGGGTAGCCAAAAACATTCAGTACTTC
CASSPTGVAKNIQYF
>TRBV19|TRBJ2-4|-|-
TGTGCCAGTAGCGGAACAGGGAAGGAAGGAGAGGACATTCAGTACTTC
CASSGTGKEGEDIQYF
>TRBV7-2|TRBJ1-2|-|-
TGTGCCAGCAGCGGCACAGGGTCCGGCTACACCTTC
CASSGTGSGYTF
>TRBV3-1/TRBV3-2|TRBJ2-3|-|-
TGTGCCAGCAGCCCCGTGGGGTGGGGGGGCTCCCGCACAGATACGCAGTATTTT
CASSPVGWGGSRTDTQYF
>TRBV27|TRBJ2-2|-|-
TGTGCCAGCAGCCGACACAGAGCGAACACCGGGGAGCTGTTTTTT
CASSRHRANTGELFF
>TRBV3-1/TRBV3-2|TRBJ1-1|-|-
TGTGCCAGCAGCTGGGGGGGCACTGAAGCTTTCTTT
CASSWGGTEAFF
>TRBV5-1|TRBJ2-3|TRBD2|-
TGCGCCAGCAGCACCGGACTAGCGGGGGGGCCAGATACGCAGTATTTT
CASSTGLAGGPDTQYF
>TRBV19|TRBJ1-1|-|-
TGTGCCAGTAGTATTCAGGGGTCTGACGCTTTCTTT
CASSIQGSDAFF
>TRBV2|TRBJ1-3|-|-
TGTGCCAGCAGATGGACAGCGCAGTCTGGAAACACCATATATTTT
CASRWTAQSGNTIYF
>TRBV5-1|TRBJ2-5|TRBD1|-
TGCGCCAGCAGCCGTACCGGGACAGGGGAAGAGACCCAGTACTTC
CASSRTGTGEETQYF
>TRBV30|TRBJ2-7|-|few
TGTGCCTGGAGTGGGAGGTACGAGCAGTACTTC
CAWSGRYEQYF
>TRBV18|TRBJ2-7|-|once
TGTGCCAGCTCCCCAGGGGACACCTCCTACGAGCAGTACTTC
CASSPGDTSYEQYF
>TRBV24-1|TRBJ2-7|-|-
TGTGCCACCAGTGCCCCGGGCAGCCCAGGGTACGAGCAGTACTTC
CATSAPGSPGYEQYF
>TRBV10-2|TRBJ2-7|TRBD2|-
TGCGCCAGCATGGAACTAGCGGGGGATTCCTACGAGCAGTACTTC
CASMELAGDSYEQYF
>TRBV4-3|TRBJ1-4|-|-
TGCGCCAGCAGCCAAGAGGGGGCCCTAACTAATGAAAAACTGTTTTTT
CASSQEGALTNEKLFF
>TRBV25-1|TRBJ2-2|-|-
TGTGCCAGCAGCAAAGCCAGGGGGAACACCGGGGAGCTGTTTTTT
CASSKARGNTGELFF
>TRBV10-3|TRBJ2-1|TRBD1|-
TGTGCCACCCTGCAAGGACCGGGACAGGGGGCCCATGAGCAGTTCTTC
CATLQGPGQGAHEQFF
>TRBV6-5|TRBJ1-2|TRBD1|-
TGTGCCAGCACTACGGACAGGACTAACTATGGCTACACCTTC
CASTTDRTNYGYTF
>TRBV4-2|TRBJ2-7|TRBD1|-
TGTGCCAGCAGCCAGGATAGGACAGGGTTCGACGAGCAGTACTTC
CASSQDRTGFDEQYF
>TRBV19|TRBJ2-1|TRBD1|-
TGTGCCAGTAGGCGGTCCCAGGGGGCCCGCGCTTCTAATGAGCAGTTCTTC
CASRRSQGARASNEQFF
>TRBV7-2|TRBJ1-1|TRBD1|few
TGTGCCAGCAGCTTATGGGGACAGGGGGGGACTGAAGCTTTCTTT
CASSLWGQGGTEAFF
>TRBV12-3/TRBV12-4|TRBJ1-2|-|-
TGTGCCAGCAGTCCTACGGTTCGTTATGGCTACACCTTC
CASSPTVRYGYTF
>TRBV2|TRBJ1-2|TRBD1|-
TGTGCCAGCAGCGGGGACAGGGTCACCTATGGCTACACCTTC
CASSGDRVTYGYTF
>TRBV6-6|TRBJ2-2|-|many
TGTGCCAGCATTCCGAACAGGGACAACACCGGGGAGCTGTTTTTT
CASIPNRDNTGELFF
>TRBV3-1/TRBV3-2|TRBJ2-5|TRBD1|-
TGTGCCAGCAGCCGCCGGGACAGGACGCAAGAGACCCAGTACTTC
CASSRRDRTQETQYF
>TRBV15|TRBJ2-4|-|-
TGTGCCACCAGCAGAGACCCAAAAAACATTCAGTACTTC
CATSRDPKNIQYF
>TRBV4-3|TRBJ1-4|-|-
TGCGCCAGCAGCCAAGATTTTCGAGAAAATGAAAAACTGTTTTTT
CASSQDFRENEKLFF